A selection of T cell receptor beta chains follows, all from one sample in a study of blood T cell repertoires in COVID-19. The table came from immunoSEQ multiplex PCR; TCRdb's copy has only in-frame clones and leaves some out. Of about 280,000 clones in the sample, approximately 90% are singletons; the top ten hold about 4.2%. Sequencing used peripheral blood. The receptors stem from a man aged 35 to 55 with acute or convalescent COVID-19. Each CDR3 is given with its conserved first and last residue. D genes are given only for firm matches. Size is stated for part of the rows, as once, few or many counts, or as a class when the clone is expanded.

clone_size: NA
v_call: TRBV3-1/TRBV3-2
d_call: TRBD1
j_call: TRBJ2-7
cdr3_nt: TGTGCCAGCAGCGCATCCGGGACAGGCGAGCAGTACTTC
cdr3_aa: CASSASGTGEQYF

clone_size: NA
v_call: TRBV3-1/TRBV3-2
d_call: TRBD1
j_call: TRBJ1-2
cdr3_nt: TGTGCCAGCAGCCCCCCTGGACAGGCCGCTAACTATGGCTACACCTTC
cdr3_aa: CASSPPGQAANYGYTF

clone_size: NA
v_call: TRBV2
d_call: NA
j_call: TRBJ1-6
cdr3_nt: TGTGCCAGCAGTACAGAGAGCTCCTATAATTCACCCCTCCACTTT
cdr3_aa: CASSTESSYNSPLHF

clone_size: NA
v_call: TRBV10-3
d_call: NA
j_call: TRBJ2-3
cdr3_nt: TGTGCCATCAGTGGGGAGTCCCGGGGCACAGATACGCAGTATTTT
cdr3_aa: CAISGESRGTDTQYF

clone_size: NA
v_call: TRBV5-1
d_call: NA
j_call: TRBJ2-2
cdr3_nt: TGCGCCAGCAGCTTTGGCGGGACGAACACCGGGGAGCTGTTTTTT
cdr3_aa: CASSFGGTNTGELFF

clone_size: NA
v_call: TRBV4-1
d_call: NA
j_call: TRBJ2-3
cdr3_nt: TGCGCCAGCAGCCAAGGGGGGGCAGGGGGTACAGATACGCAGTATTTT
cdr3_aa: CASSQGGAGGTDTQYF

clone_size: NA
v_call: TRBV6-5
d_call: TRBD1
j_call: TRBJ2-7
cdr3_nt: TGTGCCAGCAGTTGGGACCGGGACAGGGGGTCCGAGCAGTACTTC
cdr3_aa: CASSWDRDRGSEQYF

clone_size: NA
v_call: TRBV6-6
d_call: TRBD1
j_call: TRBJ1-2
cdr3_nt: TGTGCCAGCAGTTACGACAGGGGCGGCTACACCTTC
cdr3_aa: CASSYDRGGYTF

clone_size: NA
v_call: TRBV19
d_call: NA
j_call: TRBJ1-3
cdr3_nt: TGTGCCAGTAGTATAGTTGGTAGAGACACCATATATTTT
cdr3_aa: CASSIVGRDTIYF

clone_size: NA
v_call: TRBV3-1/TRBV3-2
d_call: TRBD2
j_call: TRBJ2-7
cdr3_nt: TGTGCCAGCAGCCAAAAACCCCGCGGGGGATCCTACGAGCAGTACTTC
cdr3_aa: CASSQKPRGGSYEQYF

clone_size: NA
v_call: TRBV19
d_call: TRBD2
j_call: TRBJ2-3
cdr3_nt: TGTGCCAGTAGTATATGGAGCGGGGTCACAGATACGCAGTATTTT
cdr3_aa: CASSIWSGVTDTQYF

clone_size: once
v_call: TRBV3-1/TRBV3-2
d_call: NA
j_call: TRBJ2-3
cdr3_nt: TGTGCCAGCAGCCCCCCTGACGCCGGGGGACTCACAGATACGCAGTATTTT
cdr3_aa: CASSPPDAGGLTDTQYF

clone_size: NA
v_call: TRBV5-1
d_call: NA
j_call: TRBJ1-2
cdr3_nt: TGCGCCAGCAGCTCCATGGAAGGAGGCGGCTACACCTTC
cdr3_aa: CASSSMEGGGYTF

clone_size: NA
v_call: TRBV6-6
d_call: NA
j_call: TRBJ2-5
cdr3_nt: TGTGCCAGCAGTTACTCGACCCCCGGGCGAGGGGAGACCCAGTACTTC
cdr3_aa: CASSYSTPGRGETQYF